These 32 T cell receptor beta chains came from one sample sequenced in a study of cytomegalovirus exposure and HLA in healthy donors. PCR involved 60 Vbeta and 13 Jbeta primers. Sequencing was performed with immunoSEQ multiplex PCR; in TCRdb, only in-frame clones are kept and a portion is missing. The repertoire has about 200,000 clones, under 90% of them found once; the top ten carry roughly 0.095%. The sequenced sample consisted of PBMCs. These TCRs come from a boy aged 2 to 10 in good health and CMV-seronegative.

The chain couples TRBV5-5 to TRBJ1-2; D call uncertain. V lost 3 bases and J lost 7, with 13 bases in between. The V gene's germline CDR1 is SGHKS and CDR2 YYEKEE (reference sequence). The CDR3 has 13 amino acids. Here the CDR3 DNA reads TGTGCCAGCAGCTCGGCAGGAGGACCTGGCTACACCTTC. Translated: CASSSAGGPGYTF. The full variable domain, in which reference TRBV5-5 and TRBJ1-2 provide the parts outside the CDR3, is DAGVTQSPTHLIKTRGQQVTLRCSPISGHKSVSWYQQVLGQGPQFIFQYYEKEERGRGNFPDRFSARQFPNYSSELNVNALLLGDSALYLCASSSAGGPGYTFGSGTRLTVV.

The gene calls are TRBV4-3 and TRBJ1-2; TRBD1 aligns across 10 bases. The V segment lost 5 bases and the J segment 4 bases; nucleotides outside the gene matches: 16. Germline CDR1 is LGHNA and CDR2 is YSLEER. The CDR3 runs 18 residues. The CDR3 region has the DNA TGCGCCAGCAGCTTCGAGACGGAAGTGACAGGGGGCCTCTATGGCTACACCTTC. Translating gives CASSFETEVTGGLYGYTF.

V and J are TRBV7-2 and TRBJ1-2, with D perhaps matching TRBD1 (6 bases). Germline CDR1 and CDR2: SGHTA and FQGNSA. CDR3 size: 16 residues. V was cut by 5 bases and J by 4 bases, with 20 bases left in between. The CDR3 DNA is TGTGCCAGCAGCGATCTTACAGGGCTCCCCCTCTATGGCTACACCTTC. Translation: CASSDLTGLPLYGYTF.

This clone came up once. The rearrangement links TRBV18 to TRBJ1-2; D ambiguous. V was clipped by 0 bases and J by 5 bases, with 13 bases between them. The CDR3 length is 15 residues. Germline CDR1 is KGHSH and CDR2 is LQKENI. For the CDR3, the DNA is TGTGCCAGCTCACCACCATCAGCTGACTTTTATGGCTACACCTTC. Translating gives CASSPPSADFYGYTF.

The chain carries TRBV19 and TRBJ2-1; TRBD1 might be the D (6 bases). The ends were cut back, 3 bases at V and 6 bases at J, with 9 bases in the middle. Germline V gene data show CDR1 as LNHDA and CDR2 as SQIVND (reference sequence). The CDR3 extends over 13 amino acids. The CDR3 region has the DNA TGTGCCAGTAGTATTACAGGGCGCAATGAGCAGTTCTTC. It is translated as CASSITGRNEQFF.

The chain employs TRBV7-9 and TRBJ2-1; 12 nucleotides agree with TRBD2. V lost 2 bases, J lost 6 bases, and 11 bases stayed unmatched. This CDR3 is 18 amino acids long. Germline CDR1 is SEHNR and CDR2 is FQNEAQ (reference sequence). Written as DNA, the CDR3 is TGTGCCAGCAGCTTAAGGTCCGGAACTAGCGGGGGGTTCAATGAGCAGTTCTTC. This encodes CASSLRSGTSGGFNEQFF.

V and J are TRBV4-2 and TRBJ1-1; D ambiguous. Germline V lookup: CDR1 LGHNA, CDR2 YNFKEQ. CDR3 length equals 15 residues. V dropped 0 bases and J dropped 3 bases, with 11 bases sitting between them. CDR3 residues: CASSQDITGYTEAFF. The DNA for the CDR3 is TGTGCCAGCAGCCAAGATATCACGGGGTACACTGAAGCTTTCTTT.

CDR3 sequence: CASRRPEAGASNTEAFF. The CDR3 bases are TGTGCCAGCAGGAGACCAGAGGCAGGGGCATCGAACACTGAAGCTTTCTTT. V gene TRBV25-1 combines with J gene TRBJ1-1; D is perhaps TRBD1 (6 bases). The germline gives CDR1 MGHDK, CDR2 SYGVNS. V dropped 6 bases and J dropped 1 base, with 21 bases sitting between them. The length of the CDR3 is 17 residues.

The rearrangement joins TRBV9 to TRBJ2-1, with D tentatively TRBD1 (5 bases). Trimming removed 0 bases from V and 4 bases from J, with 11 bases in between. Germline CDR1 and CDR2: SGDLS and YYNGEE. The CDR3 is 15 residues long. The CDR3 sequence is CASSVAGSWYNEQFF. CDR3 nucleotide sequence: TGTGCCAGCAGCGTAGCAGGGTCCTGGTACAATGAGCAGTTCTTC.

The V call is TRBV4-3, the J call TRBJ1-1, with TRBD1 matching over 7 bases. CDR1 and CDR2 from the germline V gene are LGHNA and YSLEER. This CDR3 contains 18 residues. With V trimmed by 0 bases and J by 0 bases, 10 bases remained unmatched. The CDR3 loop is CASSQDQGGRGVNTEAFF. In DNA form, the CDR3 reads TGCGCCAGCAGCCAAGATCAAGGGGGCAGGGGGGTGAACACTGAAGCTTTCTTT.

This chain connects TRBV21-1 to TRBJ1-5; the D call TRBD1 from the table was never checked on the DNA. TRBV21-1 is listed as a pseudogene. The CDR3 has 17 amino acids. The DNA of the CDR3 is TGTGCCAGCCAGAGTCCCGGGGAACAGGGGGGAGATCAGCCCCAGCATTTT. Residues: CASQSPGEQGGDQPQHF.

The V and J genes are TRBV15 and TRBJ1-5; D is possibly TRBD1 (6 bases). The V gene lost 5 bases and the J gene lost 4 bases, with 9 bases spanning the gap. There are 13 residues in the CDR3. From germline, CDR1 is LNHNV and CDR2 YYDKDF (reference sequence). The CDR3 protein is CATSGQRNQPQHF. CDR3 DNA sequence: TGTGCCACCAGCGGACAGAGGAATCAGCCCCAGCATTTT.

The chain combines TRBV4-3 with TRBJ1-2; D might be TRBD1 (6 bases). Germline V gene lookup returns CDR1 LGHNA and CDR2 YSLEER. Trimming left V 2 bases short and J 2 bases short, with 6 bases between. The CDR3 covers 13 residues. The CDR3 reads CASSQQGNYGYTF. The CDR3 DNA sequence: TGCGCCAGCAGCCAACAGGGGAACTATGGCTACACCTTC.

This clone was detected a few times. The chain combines TRBV19 with TRBJ2-5; 7 nucleotides match TRBD1. Germline V CDR1 and CDR2: LNHDA, SQIVND (reference sequence). The CDR3 has 13 residues. Germline trimming cut 5 bases from V and 3 bases from J; bases unmatched to any gene: 3. CDR3 amino acids: CASSVTGEETQYF. The CDR3 coding sequence is TGTGCCAGTAGTGTAACAGGGGAAGAGACCCAGTACTTC.

The chain uses TRBV13 and TRBJ2-6, with TRBD1 identical over 7 bases. After removal of 6 bases from V and 0 bases from J, the junction contained 8 bases not matched to a gene. The germline gives CDR1 PRHDT, CDR2 FYEKMQ (reference sequence). The CDR3 covers 17 residues. CDR3 loop: CASSHRTGLSGANVLTF. CDR3 bases: TGTGCCAGCAGTCATCGGACAGGCCTCTCTGGGGCCAACGTCCTGACTTTC.

This clone showed up just a few times. The chain joins TRBV7-6 to TRBJ2-3, with a possible D match to TRBD2 (6 bases). This CDR3 is 17 amino acids long. The V gene lost 5 bases and the J gene lost 2 bases, with 20 bases spanning the gap. Per the germline V gene, CDR1 is SGHVS and CDR2 is FNYEAQ. The CDR3 DNA reads TGTGCCAGCAGCCAGCGGGCCAGCTCGGACCCCACAGATACGCAGTATTTT. Translated, it gives CASSQRASSDPTDTQYF.

The rearrangement uses TRBV5-1 and TRBJ2-3; D might be TRBD1 (5 bases). Germline CDR1 is SGHRS and CDR2 is YFSETQ. Trimming left V 0 bases short and J 4 bases short, with 12 bases between. The CDR3 runs to 15 residues. The CDR3 nucleotides are TGCGCCAGCAGCTTGGAAGGGGTGCACTCAGATACGCAGTATTTT. It codes for CASSLEGVHSDTQYF.

The chain has TRBV7-6 and TRBJ2-7; a possible D gene is TRBD2 (6 bases). This CDR3 region has 15 residues. The germline CDR1 and CDR2 sequences are SGHVS and FNYEAQ. Trimming removed 5 bases at V and 3 bases at J, with 17 bases between. CDR3 DNA: TGTGCCAGCAGCCACCGACGCACGGGAGTCTACGAGCAGTACTTC. It is translated as CASSHRRTGVYEQYF.

This chain uses TRBV10-3 with TRBJ1-5; 7 bases agree with TRBD1. Germline CDR1 reads ENHRY; CDR2 reads SYGVKD. The CDR3 contains 15 residues. The trim removed 5 bases at V and 5 bases at J, leaving 9 bases unmatched. The DNA of the CDR3 is TGTGCCATCAGTCCCGGGACAGACACCTATCAGCCCCAGCATTTT. It specifies CAISPGTDTYQPQHF.

The chain couples TRBV6-5 to TRBJ1-1; TRBD1 might be the D (6 bases). This CDR3 region has 15 residues. Trimming cost V 2 bases and J 4 bases, with 14 bases left between them. Per the germline V gene, CDR1 is MNHEY and CDR2 is SVGAGI. Here the CDR3 DNA reads TGTGCCAGCAGTTACGACAGAACAGGGAGCACTGAAGCTTTCTTT. This sequence encodes CASSYDRTGSTEAFF.

This chain uses TRBV7-4 with TRBJ2-1; 7 nucleotides line up with TRBD1. The CDR3 sequence is 19 residues long. V shed 6 bases, J shed 0 bases, and the junction held 17 bases outside the gene matches. Per the germline V gene, CDR1 is SGHVT and CDR2 is SQSDAQ. This CDR3 reads CASRWKGGFLGSSYNEQFF. CDR3 nucleotide sequence: TGTGCCAGCAGGTGGAAAGGGGGCTTCCTTGGCAGCTCCTACAATGAGCAGTTCTTC. Together with reference TRBV7-4 and TRBJ2-1, the CDR3 gives the full variable domain: GAGVSQSPRYKVAKRGRDVALRCDSISGHVTLYWYRQTLGQGSEVLTYSQSDAQRDKSGRPSGRFSAERPERSVSTLKIQRTEQGDSAVYLCASRWKGGFLGSSYNEQFFGPGTRLTVL.

The chain recombines TRBV4-2 with TRBJ1-1, with TRBD1 matching 9 bases. Per the germline V gene, CDR1 is LGHNA and CDR2 is YNFKEQ. The CDR3 sequence is 15 residues long. The J segment lost 8 bases and the V segment lost 2 bases, leaving 9 bases of the junction unmatched. The CDR3 DNA is TGTGCCAGCAGCCAAACAACAGGGGGCGGGACAGAAGCTTTCTTT. This codes for CASSQTTGGGTEAFF.

The genes are TRBV29-1 and TRBJ2-3, with 8 bases aligning to TRBD2. The germline CDR1 and CDR2 sequences are SQVTM and ANQGSEA. Trimming at V came to 7 bases and at J to 1 base, leaving 7 bases not matched to a gene. The CDR3 is 14 amino acids. The CDR3 region is CSAWPGGGTDTQYF. CDR3 DNA: TGCAGCGCCTGGCCCGGGGGGGGCACAGATACGCAGTATTTT.

This chain links TRBV5-1 with TRBJ2-3, with TRBD1 identical over 7 bases. CDR1 is SGHRS, CDR2 YFSETQ, per germline. Trimming at V came to 3 bases and at J to 1 base, leaving 5 bases not matched to a gene. The CDR3 sequence is 15 residues long. The CDR3 sequence is CASSSHRGGTDTQYF. The CDR3 nucleotides read TGCGCCAGCAGCTCCCACAGGGGAGGCACAGATACGCAGTATTTT. The entire variable domain, with the rest obtained from reference TRBV5-1 and TRBJ2-3, is as follows: KAGVTQTPRYLIKTRGQQVTLSCSPISGHRSVSWYQQTPGQGLQFLFEYFSETQRNKGNFPGRFSGRQFSNSRSEMNVSTLELGDSALYLCASSSHRGGTDTQYFGPGTRLTVL.

The chain has TRBV10-3 and TRBJ2-7, with TRBD2 identical over 10 bases. V dropped 7 bases and J dropped 3; count of bases not matched to a gene: 3. The CDR3 spans 13 residues. Germline lookup yields CDR1 ENHRY and CDR2 SYGVKD. This chain's CDR3 is CAITPSGGYEQYF. Written as DNA, the CDR3 is TGTGCCATCACCCCTAGCGGGGGCTACGAGCAGTACTTC.

The CDR3 nucleotides read TGTGCCAGCAGCTTAGGCCGGCAGGGTGGCGGGGAGCTGTTTTTT. Translating gives CASSLGRQGGGELFF. This chain uses TRBV13 with TRBJ2-2; possibly TRBD1 for D (5 bases). Germline V lookup: CDR1 PRHDT, CDR2 FYEKMQ (reference sequence). Trimming left V 0 bases short and J 7 bases short, with 12 bases between. This CDR3 is built from 15 residues.

This chain links TRBV6-5 with TRBJ1-1; 9 bases align to TRBD1. J gave up 4 bases and V 0 bases, and 3 bases lay outside the gene matches. There are 15 residues in the CDR3. Germline CDR1 MNHEY, CDR2 SVGAGI. CDR3 nucleotide sequence: TGTGCCAGCAGTTACTCGTTGGGACAGGGCACTGAAGCTTTCTTT. This codes for CASSYSLGQGTEAFF.

The chain carries TRBV15 and TRBJ1-6; unclear D gene. The CDR3 length is 12 residues. Germline V gives CDR1 LNHNV, CDR2 YYDKDF (reference sequence). V gave up 5 bases and J gave up 7 bases, with 6 bases separating them. The CDR3 DNA follows: TGTGCCACCAGCCCACGGAATTCACCCCTCCACTTT. It translates to CATSPRNSPLHF.

The chain carries TRBV12-5 and TRBJ2-7, with 9 nucleotides matching TRBD2. This CDR3 has 16 amino acids. J was trimmed by 2 bases and V by 5 bases; bases with no gene match: 10. CDR1 is LGHNT and CDR2 is FRNRAP in the germline V gene. The CDR3 region is CASGPPRTSDPYEQYF. CDR3 nucleotide sequence: TGTGCTAGTGGTCCCCCCCGGACTAGCGACCCCTACGAGCAGTACTTC.

This clone has more than one count but fewer than ten. V gene TRBV27 combines with J gene TRBJ2-2; no reliable D call. V dropped 8 bases and J dropped 11 bases, with 3 bases sitting between them. In germline, CDR1 is MNHEY, CDR2 SMNVEV (reference sequence). The CDR3 is 8 amino acids. CDR3 residues: CASLELFF. In DNA, the CDR3 is TGTGCCAGCCTAGAGCTGTTTTTT.

The V gene is TRBV5-1, the J gene TRBJ2-7, with 10 bases identical to TRBD1. Germline V lookup: CDR1 SGHRS, CDR2 YFSETQ. V gave up 4 bases and J gave up 5 bases; unmatched junction bases: 3. The CDR3 contains 13 residues. The CDR3 coding sequence is TGCGCCAGCAGCGCGGACAGGGGGGACGAGCAGTACTTC. Its translation: CASSADRGDEQYF.

The chain recombines TRBV19 with TRBJ1-5, with a possible D match to TRBD1 (6 bases). V was trimmed by 4 bases and J by 6 bases, leaving 13 bases between them. This CDR3 contains 14 residues. Germline-derived CDR1 and CDR2 are LNHDA and SQIVND (reference sequence). The CDR3 region is CASSTNRGGQPQHF. Here the CDR3 DNA reads TGTGCCAGTAGTACGAATAGGGGGGGTCAGCCCCAGCATTTT.